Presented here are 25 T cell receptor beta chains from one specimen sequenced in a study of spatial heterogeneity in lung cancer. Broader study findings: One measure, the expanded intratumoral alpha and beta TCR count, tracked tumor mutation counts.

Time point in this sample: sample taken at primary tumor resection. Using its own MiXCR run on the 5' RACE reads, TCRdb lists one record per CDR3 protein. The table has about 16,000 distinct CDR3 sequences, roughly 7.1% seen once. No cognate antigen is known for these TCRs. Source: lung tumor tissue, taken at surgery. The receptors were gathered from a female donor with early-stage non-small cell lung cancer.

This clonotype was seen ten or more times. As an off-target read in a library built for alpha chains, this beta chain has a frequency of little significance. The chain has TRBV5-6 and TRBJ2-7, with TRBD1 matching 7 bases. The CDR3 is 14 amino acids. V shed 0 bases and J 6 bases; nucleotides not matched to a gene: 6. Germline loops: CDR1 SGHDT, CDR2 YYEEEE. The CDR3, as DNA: TGTGCCAGCAGCTTGGGACAGGGATTGAGCGAGCAGTACTTC. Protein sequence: CASSLGQGLSEQYF. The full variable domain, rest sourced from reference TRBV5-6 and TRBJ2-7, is DAGVTQSPTHLIKTRGQQVTLRCSPKSGHDTVSWYQQALGQGPQFIFQYYEEEERQRGNFPDRFSGHQFPNYSSELNVNALLLGDSALYLCASSLGQGLSEQYFGPGTRLTVT.

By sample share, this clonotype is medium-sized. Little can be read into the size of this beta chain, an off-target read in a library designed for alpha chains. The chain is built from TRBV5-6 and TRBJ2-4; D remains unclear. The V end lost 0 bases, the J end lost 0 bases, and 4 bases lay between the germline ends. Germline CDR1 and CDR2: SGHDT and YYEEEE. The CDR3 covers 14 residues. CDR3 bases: TGTGCCAGCAGCTTGGGCAAAGCCAAAAACATTCAGTACTTC. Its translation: CASSLGKAKNIQYF.

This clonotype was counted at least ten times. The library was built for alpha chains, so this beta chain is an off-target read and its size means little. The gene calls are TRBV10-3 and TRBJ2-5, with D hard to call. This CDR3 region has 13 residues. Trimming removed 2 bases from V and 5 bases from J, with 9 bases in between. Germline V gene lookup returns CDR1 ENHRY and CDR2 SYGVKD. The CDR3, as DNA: TGTGCCATCAGTGAGGGGGTTGGCGAGACCCAGTACTTC. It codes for CAISEGVGETQYF.

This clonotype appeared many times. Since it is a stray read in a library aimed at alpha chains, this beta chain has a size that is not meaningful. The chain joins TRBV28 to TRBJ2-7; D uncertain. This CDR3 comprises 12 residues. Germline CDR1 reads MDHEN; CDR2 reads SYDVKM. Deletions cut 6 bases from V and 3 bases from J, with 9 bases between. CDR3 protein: CASRPGVYEQYF. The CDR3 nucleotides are TGTGCCAGCAGACCTGGGGTCTACGAGCAGTACTTC.

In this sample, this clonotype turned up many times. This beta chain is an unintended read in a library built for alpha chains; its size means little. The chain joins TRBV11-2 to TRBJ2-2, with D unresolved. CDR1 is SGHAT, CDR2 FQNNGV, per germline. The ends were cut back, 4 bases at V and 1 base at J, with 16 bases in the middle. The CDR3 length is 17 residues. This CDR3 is CASSSAVSPGNTGELFF. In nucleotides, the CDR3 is TGTGCCAGCAGCTCCGCTGTTTCCCCGGGGAACACCGGGGAGCTGTTTTTT. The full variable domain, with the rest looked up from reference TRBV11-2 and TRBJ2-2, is EAGVAQSPRYKIIEKRQSVAFWCNPISGHATLYWYQQILGQGPKLLIQFQNNGVVDDSQLPKDRFSAERLKGVDSTLKIQPAKLEDSAVYLCASSSAVSPGNTGELFFGEGSRLTVL.

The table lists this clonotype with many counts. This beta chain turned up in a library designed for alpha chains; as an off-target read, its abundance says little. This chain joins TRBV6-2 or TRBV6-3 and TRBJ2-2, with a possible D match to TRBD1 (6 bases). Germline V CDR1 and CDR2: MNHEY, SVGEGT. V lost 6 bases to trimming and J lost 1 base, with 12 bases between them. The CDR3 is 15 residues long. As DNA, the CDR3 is TGTGCCAGCAGCAACCCGGGACAGAACACCGGGGAGCTGTTTTTT. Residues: CASSNPGQNTGELFF.

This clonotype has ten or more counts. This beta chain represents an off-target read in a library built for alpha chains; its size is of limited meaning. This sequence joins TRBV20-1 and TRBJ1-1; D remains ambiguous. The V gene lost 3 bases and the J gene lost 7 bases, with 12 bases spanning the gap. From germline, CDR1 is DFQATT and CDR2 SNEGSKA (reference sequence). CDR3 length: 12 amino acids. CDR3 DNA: TGCAGTGCTAGGGGAACCCTCCGTGAAGCTTTCTTT. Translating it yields CSARGTLREAFF.

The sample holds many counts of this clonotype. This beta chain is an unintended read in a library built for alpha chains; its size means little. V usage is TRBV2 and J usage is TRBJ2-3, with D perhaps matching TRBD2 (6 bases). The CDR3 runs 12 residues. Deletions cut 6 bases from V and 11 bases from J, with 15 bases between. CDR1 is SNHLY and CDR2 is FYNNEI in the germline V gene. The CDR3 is CASRGLPGLQYF. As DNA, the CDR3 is TGTGCCAGCAGGGGACTCCCAGGTTTGCAGTATTTT.

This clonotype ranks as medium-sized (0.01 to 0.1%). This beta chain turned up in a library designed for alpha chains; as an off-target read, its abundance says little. The CDR3 is CSAERGKVAGQFF. CDR3 in DNA: TGCAGCGCCGAGCGGGGGAAGGTAGCGGGGCAGTTCTTC. The V call is TRBV29-1, the J call TRBJ2-1; 8 nucleotides align to TRBD2. Germline V CDR1 and CDR2: SQVTM, ANQGSEA. This CDR3 has 13 residues. The V segment lost 7 bases and the J segment 12 bases; nucleotides outside the gene matches: 14.

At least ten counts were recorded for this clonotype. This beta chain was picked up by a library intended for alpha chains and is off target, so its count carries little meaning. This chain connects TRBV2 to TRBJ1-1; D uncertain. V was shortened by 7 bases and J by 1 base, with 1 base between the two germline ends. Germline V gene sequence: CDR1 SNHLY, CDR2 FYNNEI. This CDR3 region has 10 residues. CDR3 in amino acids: CASKNTEAFF. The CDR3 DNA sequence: TGTGCCAGCAAGAACACTGAAGCTTTCTTT.

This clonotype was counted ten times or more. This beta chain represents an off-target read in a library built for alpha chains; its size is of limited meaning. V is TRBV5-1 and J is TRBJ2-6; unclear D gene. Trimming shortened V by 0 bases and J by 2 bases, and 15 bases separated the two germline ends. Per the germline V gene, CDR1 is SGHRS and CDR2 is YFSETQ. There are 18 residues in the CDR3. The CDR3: CASSLGLGQATGANVLTF. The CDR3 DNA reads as TGCGCCAGCAGCTTGGGGCTAGGGCAGGCCACTGGGGCCAACGTCCTGACTTTC.

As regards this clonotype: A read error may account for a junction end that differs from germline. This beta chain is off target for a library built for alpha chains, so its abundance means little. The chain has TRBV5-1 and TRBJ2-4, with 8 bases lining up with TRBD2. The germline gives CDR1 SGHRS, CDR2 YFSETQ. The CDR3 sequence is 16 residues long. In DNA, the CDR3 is TGCGCCGGCAGCTTGGAAAGCGGGGGTGGCGGAAACATTCAGTACTTC. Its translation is CAGSLESGGGGNIQYF. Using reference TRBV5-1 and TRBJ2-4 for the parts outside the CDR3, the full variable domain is KAGVTQTPRYLIKTRGQQVTLSCSPISGHRSVSWYQQTPGQGLQFLFEYFSETQRNKGNFPGRFSGRQFSNSRSEMNVSTLELGDSALYLCAGSLESGGGGNIQYFGAGTRLSVL.

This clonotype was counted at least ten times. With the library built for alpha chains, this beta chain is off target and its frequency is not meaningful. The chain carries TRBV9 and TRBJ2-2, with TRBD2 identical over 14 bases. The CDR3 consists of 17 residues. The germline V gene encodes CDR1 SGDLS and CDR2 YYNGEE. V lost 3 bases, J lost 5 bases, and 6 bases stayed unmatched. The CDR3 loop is CASSGGLAGGNTGELFF. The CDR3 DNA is TGTGCCAGCAGCGGAGGACTAGCGGGGGGTAATACCGGGGAGCTGTTTTTT.

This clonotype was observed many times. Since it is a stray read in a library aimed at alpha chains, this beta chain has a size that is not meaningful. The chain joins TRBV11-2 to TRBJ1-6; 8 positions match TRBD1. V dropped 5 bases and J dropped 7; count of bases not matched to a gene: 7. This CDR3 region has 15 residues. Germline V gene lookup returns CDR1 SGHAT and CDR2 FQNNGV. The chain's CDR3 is CASSRQGPTNSPLHF. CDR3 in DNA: TGTGCCAGCAGCCGACAGGGGCCGACGAATTCACCCCTCCACTTT.

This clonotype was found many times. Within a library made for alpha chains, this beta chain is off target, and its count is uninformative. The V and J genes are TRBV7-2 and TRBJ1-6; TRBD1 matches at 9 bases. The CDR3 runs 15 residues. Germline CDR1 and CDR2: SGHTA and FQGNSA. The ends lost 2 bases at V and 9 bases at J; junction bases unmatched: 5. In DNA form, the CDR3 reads TGTGCCAGCAGCTTAAGGGGGACAGGGTCTTCACCCCTCCACTTT. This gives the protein CASSLRGTGSSPLHF.

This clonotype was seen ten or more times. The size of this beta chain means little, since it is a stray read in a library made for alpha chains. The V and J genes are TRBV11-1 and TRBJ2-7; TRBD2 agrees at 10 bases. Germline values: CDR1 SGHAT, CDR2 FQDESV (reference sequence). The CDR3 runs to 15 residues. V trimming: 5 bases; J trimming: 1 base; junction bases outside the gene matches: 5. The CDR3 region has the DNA TGTGCCAGCAGCATTCGACTAGCGGGTTCCTACGAGCAGTACTTC. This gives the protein CASSIRLAGSYEQYF.

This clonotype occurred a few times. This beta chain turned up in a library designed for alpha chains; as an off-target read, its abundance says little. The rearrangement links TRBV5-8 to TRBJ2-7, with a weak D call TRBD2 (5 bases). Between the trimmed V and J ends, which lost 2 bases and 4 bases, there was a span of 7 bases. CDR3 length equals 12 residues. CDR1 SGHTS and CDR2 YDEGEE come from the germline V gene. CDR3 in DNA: TGTGCCAGCAGCTTATCGGGGTACGAGCAGTACTTC. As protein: CASSLSGYEQYF.

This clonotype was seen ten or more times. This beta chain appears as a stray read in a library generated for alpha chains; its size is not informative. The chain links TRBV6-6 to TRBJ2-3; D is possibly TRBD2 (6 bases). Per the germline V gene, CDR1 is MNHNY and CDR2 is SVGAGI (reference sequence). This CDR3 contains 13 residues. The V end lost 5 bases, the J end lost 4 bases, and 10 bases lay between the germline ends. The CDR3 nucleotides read TGTGCCAGCAGTAACCGGGGGTCAGATACGCAGTATTTT. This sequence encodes CASSNRGSDTQYF.

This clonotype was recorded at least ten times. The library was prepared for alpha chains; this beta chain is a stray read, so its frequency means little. Here the CDR3 reads CASSLRANTGELFF. DNA of the CDR3: TGTGCCAGCAGCTTACGGGCGAACACCGGGGAGCTGTTTTTT. The genes are TRBV11-1 and TRBJ2-2; D is unresolved. Looked up from germline, CDR1 is SGHAT and CDR2 is FQDESV (reference sequence). This CDR3 has 14 residues. The ends were cut back, 2 bases at V and 0 bases at J, with 4 bases in the middle. The full variable domain, rest sourced from reference TRBV11-1 and TRBJ2-2, is EAEVAQSPRYKITEKSQAVAFWCDPISGHATLYWYRQILGQGPELLVQFQDESVVDDSQLPKDRFSAERLKGVDSTLKIQPAELGDSAMYLCASSLRANTGELFFGEGSRLTVL.

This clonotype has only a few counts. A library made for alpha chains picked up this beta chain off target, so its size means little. The CDR3 bases are TGCAGTGCTAGAGGAGGGGGTTCCGGGGAGCTGTTTTTT. This encodes CSARGGGSGELFF. V is TRBV20-1 and J is TRBJ2-2, with a possible D match to TRBD1 (6 bases). V was cut by 1 base and J by 6 bases, with 9 bases left in between. CDR1 is DFQATT and CDR2 is SNEGSKA in the germline V gene (reference sequence). The CDR3 sequence is 13 residues long.

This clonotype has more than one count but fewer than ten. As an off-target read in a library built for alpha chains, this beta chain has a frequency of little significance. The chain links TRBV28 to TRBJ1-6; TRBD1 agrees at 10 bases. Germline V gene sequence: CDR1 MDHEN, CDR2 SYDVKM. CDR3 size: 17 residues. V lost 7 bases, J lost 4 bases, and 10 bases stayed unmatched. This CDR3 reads CASNPLGGQGYNSPLHF. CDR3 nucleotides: TGTGCCAGCAACCCCCTGGGGGGACAGGGGTATAATTCACCCCTCCACTTT.

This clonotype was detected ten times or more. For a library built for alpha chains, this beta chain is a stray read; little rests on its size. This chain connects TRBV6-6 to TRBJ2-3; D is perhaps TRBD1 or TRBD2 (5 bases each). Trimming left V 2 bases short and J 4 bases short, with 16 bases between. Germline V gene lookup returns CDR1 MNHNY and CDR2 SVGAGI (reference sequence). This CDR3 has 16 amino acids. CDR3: CASSYARGPGADTQYF. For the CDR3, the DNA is TGTGCCAGCAGTTACGCTAGGGGCCCCGGGGCAGATACGCAGTATTTT.

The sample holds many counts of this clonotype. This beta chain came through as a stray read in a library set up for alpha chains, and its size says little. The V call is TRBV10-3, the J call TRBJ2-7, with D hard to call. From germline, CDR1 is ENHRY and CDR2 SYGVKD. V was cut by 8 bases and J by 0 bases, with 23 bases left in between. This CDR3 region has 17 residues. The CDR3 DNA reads TGTGCCATCGAAAAATGGTCCGTAACTATAAACTCCTACGAGCAGTACTTC. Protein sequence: CAIEKWSVTINSYEQYF.

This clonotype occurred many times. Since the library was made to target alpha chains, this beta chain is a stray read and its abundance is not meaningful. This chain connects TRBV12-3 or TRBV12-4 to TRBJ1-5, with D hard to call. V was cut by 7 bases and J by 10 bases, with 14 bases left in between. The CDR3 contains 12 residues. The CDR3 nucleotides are TGTGCCAGCACCCCCGGGGAGAGTCCCCAGCATTTT. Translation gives CASTPGESPQHF.

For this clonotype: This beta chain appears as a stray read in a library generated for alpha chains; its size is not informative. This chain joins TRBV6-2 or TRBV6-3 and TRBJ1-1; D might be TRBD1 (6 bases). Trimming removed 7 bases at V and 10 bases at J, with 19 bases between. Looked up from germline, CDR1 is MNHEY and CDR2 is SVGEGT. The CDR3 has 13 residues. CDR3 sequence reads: CASTDWAGERAFF. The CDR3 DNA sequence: TGTGCCAGCACCGACTGGGCAGGGGAACGAGCTTTCTTT.